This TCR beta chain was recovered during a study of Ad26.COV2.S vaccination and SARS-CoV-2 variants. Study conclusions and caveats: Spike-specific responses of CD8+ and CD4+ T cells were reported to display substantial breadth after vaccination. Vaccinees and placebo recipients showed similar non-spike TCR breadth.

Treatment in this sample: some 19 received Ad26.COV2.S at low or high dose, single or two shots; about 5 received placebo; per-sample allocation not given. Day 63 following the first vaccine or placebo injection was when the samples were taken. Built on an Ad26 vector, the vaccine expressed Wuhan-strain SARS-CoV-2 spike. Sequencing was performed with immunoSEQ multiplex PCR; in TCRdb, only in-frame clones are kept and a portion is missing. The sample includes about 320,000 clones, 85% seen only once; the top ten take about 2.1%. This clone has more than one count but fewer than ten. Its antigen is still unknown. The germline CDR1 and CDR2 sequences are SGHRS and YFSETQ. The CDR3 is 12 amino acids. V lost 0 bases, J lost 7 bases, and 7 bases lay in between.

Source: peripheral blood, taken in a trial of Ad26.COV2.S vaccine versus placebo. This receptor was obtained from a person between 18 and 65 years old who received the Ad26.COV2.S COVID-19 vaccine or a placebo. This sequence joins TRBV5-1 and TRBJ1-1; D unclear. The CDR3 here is CASSLEVGEAFF. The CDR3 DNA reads TGCGCCAGCAGCTTGGAGGTGGGTGAAGCTTTCTTT.